This TCR beta chain was found in a study of blood T cell repertoires in COVID-19. Background on the study: Researchers got acute and convalescent COVID-19 samples from the United States, Italy and Spain.

Original data processing: Cell counts per sample came from amplifying reference gene primers. Using immunoSEQ multiplex PCR, the repertoire was profiled, and TCRdb retains in-frame clones only, with some absent. V, J and clone size are taken as reported in that table, and D and trimming were inferred from the DNA itself. The sample includes about 18,000 clones, approximately 90% seen only once; the top ten take around 16%. V trimming: 0 bases; J trimming: 0 bases; junction bases outside the gene matches: 0. Germline assignment: CDR1 MRHNA and CDR2 SNTAGT. This CDR3 region has 16 residues. The sample comprised peripheral blood. The rearrangement joins TRBV6-4 to TRBJ2-3; 10 nucleotides match TRBD2. This receptor was obtained from a human donor in a cohort sampled during active COVID-19. This chain's CDR3 is CASSDSTSGSTDTQYF. The CDR3 DNA sequence: TGTGCCAGCAGTGACTCGACTAGCGGGAGCACAGATACGCAGTATTTT.